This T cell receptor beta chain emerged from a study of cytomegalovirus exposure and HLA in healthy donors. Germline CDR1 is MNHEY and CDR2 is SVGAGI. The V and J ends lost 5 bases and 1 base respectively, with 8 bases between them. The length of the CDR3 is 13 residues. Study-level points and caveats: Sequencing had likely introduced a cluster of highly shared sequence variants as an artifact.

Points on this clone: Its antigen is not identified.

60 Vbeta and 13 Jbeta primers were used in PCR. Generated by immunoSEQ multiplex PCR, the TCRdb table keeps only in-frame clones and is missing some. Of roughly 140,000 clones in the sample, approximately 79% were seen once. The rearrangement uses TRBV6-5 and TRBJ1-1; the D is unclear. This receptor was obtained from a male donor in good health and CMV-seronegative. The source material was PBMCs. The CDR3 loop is CASSDTANTEAFF. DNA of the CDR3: TGTGCCAGCAGTGACACAGCGAACACTGAAGCTTTCTTT.